This is a list of T cell receptor beta chains from one sample in a study of cytomegalovirus exposure and HLA in healthy donors. Assay used: immunoSEQ multiplex PCR; TCRdb lists only in-frame clones, some missing. The table shows 50,000 to 65,000 clones, with almost 97% occurring only once. The sequenced sample was PBMCs. Receptors originate from a woman aged 18 to 35 in good health and CMV-seronegative. CDR3s leave out the opening cysteine and the closing phenylalanine or tryptophan.

>TRBJ2-1|TRBV5-6
ASSLGLAWHEQF
>TRBJ2-2|TRBV10-3
AISGTSGRNTGELF
>TRBJ1-1|TRBV6-6
ASSYPGRNTEAF
>TRBJ2-7|TRBV5-3
ARSGTSGGAGAGSYEQY
>TRBJ1-1|TRBV6-7
ATPGTEAF
>TRBJ2-4|TRBV28
ASSSTPGTEKNIQY
>TRBJ2-6|TRBV7-9
ASRPRQAFSGANVLT
>TRBJ2-1|TRBV18
ASSPPPRDGRGAEQF
>TRBJ1-2|TRBV7-8
ASSLAEGGYT
>TRBJ2-1|TRBV11-3
ASSLRTSGGQF
>TRBJ2-7|TRBV6-1
ASSEPSGGSSYEQY
>TRBJ2-7|TRBV6-1
ASTISGTYEQY
>TRBJ2-1|TRBV27
ASRRTRPYNEQF
>TRBJ2-2|TRBV19
ASCGLAGVGTGELF
>TRBJ2-5|TRBV2
ATRGETQY
>TRBJ1-2|TRBV15
ATSRDRQAGYT
>TRBJ1-6|TRBV28
ASSLSAESGPLH
>TRBJ2-1|TRBV19
ATTRGRYRSSYNEQF
>TRBJ2-2|TRBV28
ASSSPLGGFGELF
>TRBJ2-3|TRBV28
ASTGGGRATDTQY
>TRBJ2-1|TRBV27
ASSLFPGGRDNEQF
>TRBJ2-2|TRBV10-1
ASIPWAGGGGELF
>TRBJ1-5|TRBV19
ASSTGDRVRSNQPQH
>TRBJ1-2|TRBV21-1
ASSNVART
>TRBJ2-7|TRBV6-1
ASRGGFEQY
>TRBJ2-7|TRBV5-6
ASENRGPRSYEQY
>TRBJ1-5|TRBV5-6
ASSLGAQPSNQPQH
>TRBJ1-3|TRBV19
ASSIEGTAGNTIY
>TRBJ1-1|TRBV6-5
ASSYSWTGALGAF
>TRBJ1-5|TRBV19
ASLPGHSLYQPQH
>TRBJ1-3|TRBV7-9
ASSLGGLSGNTIY
>TRBJ2-5|TRBV5-4
ASSTPTSGGAETQY
>TRBJ1-1|TRBV5-4
ASSLVGDRDTEAF
>TRBJ2-7|TRBV5-1
ASSFSSPAGVYEQY
>TRBJ1-1|TRBV7-9
ASSLPHNMNTEAF
>TRBJ1-3|TRBV10-1
ASTGEGGGNTIY
>TRBJ2-7|TRBV28
ASSFRGQPHYEQY
>TRBJ2-1|TRBV5-4
ASTSGRGREGDNEQF
>TRBJ2-1|TRBV7-9
ASSAGLAGVWEQF